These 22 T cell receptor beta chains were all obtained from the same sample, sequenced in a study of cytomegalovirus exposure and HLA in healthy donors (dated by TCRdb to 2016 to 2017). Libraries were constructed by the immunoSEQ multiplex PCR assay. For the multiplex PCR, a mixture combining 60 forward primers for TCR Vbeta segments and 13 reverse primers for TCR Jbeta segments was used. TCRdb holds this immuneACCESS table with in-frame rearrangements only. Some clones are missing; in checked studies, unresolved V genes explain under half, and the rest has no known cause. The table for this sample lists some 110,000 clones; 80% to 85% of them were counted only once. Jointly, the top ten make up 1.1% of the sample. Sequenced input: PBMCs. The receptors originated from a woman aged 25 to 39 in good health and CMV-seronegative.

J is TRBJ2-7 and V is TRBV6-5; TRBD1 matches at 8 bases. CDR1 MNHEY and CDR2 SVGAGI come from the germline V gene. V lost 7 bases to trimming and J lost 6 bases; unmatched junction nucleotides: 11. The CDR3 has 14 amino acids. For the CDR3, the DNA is TGTGCCAGCACCCCACTGACAGGGGTCTTCGAGCAGTACTTC. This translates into CASTPLTGVFEQYF.

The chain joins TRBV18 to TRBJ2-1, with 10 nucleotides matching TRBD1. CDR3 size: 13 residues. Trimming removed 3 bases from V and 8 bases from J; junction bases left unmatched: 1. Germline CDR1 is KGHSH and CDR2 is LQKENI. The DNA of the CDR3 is TGTGCCAGCTCACCCGGACAGGGGGATGAGCAGTTCTTC. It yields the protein CASSPGQGDEQFF.

CDR3 sequence (DNA): TGTGCCAGTAGTATACTAGCGGGGGGCAAAAACATTCAGTACTTC. Amino acids: CASSILAGGKNIQYF. The chain uses TRBV19 and TRBJ2-4, with TRBD2 matching over 11 bases. This CDR3 contains 15 residues. Per germline, CDR1 LNHDA and CDR2 SQIVND (reference sequence). The V gene end was trimmed by 2 bases and the J gene end by 3 bases; junction bases not matched to a gene: 0.

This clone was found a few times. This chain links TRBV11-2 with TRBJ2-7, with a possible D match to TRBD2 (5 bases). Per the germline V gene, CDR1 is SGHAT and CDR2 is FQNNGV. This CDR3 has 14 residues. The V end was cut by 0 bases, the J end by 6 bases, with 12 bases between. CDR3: CASSLEGLAREQYF. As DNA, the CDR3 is TGTGCCAGCAGCTTAGAGGGTCTAGCCCGCGAGCAGTACTTC. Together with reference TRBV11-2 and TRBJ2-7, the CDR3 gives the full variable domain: EAGVAQSPRYKIIEKRQSVAFWCNPISGHATLYWYQQILGQGPKLLIQFQNNGVVDDSQLPKDRFSAERLKGVDSTLKIQPAKLEDSAVYLCASSLEGLAREQYFGPGTRLTVT.

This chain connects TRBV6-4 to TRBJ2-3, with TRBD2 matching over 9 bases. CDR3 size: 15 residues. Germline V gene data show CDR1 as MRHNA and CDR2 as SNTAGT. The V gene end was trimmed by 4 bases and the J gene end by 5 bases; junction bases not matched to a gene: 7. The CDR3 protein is CASSAKAGGGDTQYF. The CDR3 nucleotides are TGTGCCAGCAGTGCCAAAGCGGGAGGCGGAGATACGCAGTATTTT.

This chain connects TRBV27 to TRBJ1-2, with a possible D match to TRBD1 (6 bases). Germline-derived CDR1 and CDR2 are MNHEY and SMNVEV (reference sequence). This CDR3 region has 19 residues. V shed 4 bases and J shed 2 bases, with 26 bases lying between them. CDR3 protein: CASSSSSPTGSDQNYGYTF. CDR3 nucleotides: TGTGCCAGCAGTTCCTCCTCCCCGACAGGTTCCGATCAAAACTATGGCTACACCTTC.

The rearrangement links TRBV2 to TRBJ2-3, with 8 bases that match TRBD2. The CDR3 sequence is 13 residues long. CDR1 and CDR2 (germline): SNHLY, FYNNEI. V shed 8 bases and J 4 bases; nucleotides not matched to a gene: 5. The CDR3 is CASGGGRSDTQYF. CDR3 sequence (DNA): TGTGCCAGCGGCGGGGGGAGGTCAGATACGCAGTATTTT.

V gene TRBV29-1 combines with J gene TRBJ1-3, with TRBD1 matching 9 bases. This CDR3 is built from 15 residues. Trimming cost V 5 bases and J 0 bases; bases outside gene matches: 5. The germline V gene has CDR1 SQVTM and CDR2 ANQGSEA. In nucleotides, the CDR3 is TGCAGCGTTCGGACAGGGGCCCACTCTGGAAACACCATATATTTT. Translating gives CSVRTGAHSGNTIYF.

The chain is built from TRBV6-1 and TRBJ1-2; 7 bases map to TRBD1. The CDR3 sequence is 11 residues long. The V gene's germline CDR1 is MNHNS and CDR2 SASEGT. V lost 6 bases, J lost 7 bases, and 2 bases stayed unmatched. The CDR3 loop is CASSDRVGYTF. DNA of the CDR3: TGTGCCAGCAGCGACAGGGTTGGCTACACCTTC.

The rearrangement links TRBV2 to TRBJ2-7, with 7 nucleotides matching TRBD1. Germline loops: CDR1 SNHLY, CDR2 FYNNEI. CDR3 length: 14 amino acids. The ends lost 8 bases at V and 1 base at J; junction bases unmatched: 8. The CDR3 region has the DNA TGTGCCAGCCGAACCCCGACAGGGTCCTACGAGCAGTACTTC. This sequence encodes CASRTPTGSYEQYF.

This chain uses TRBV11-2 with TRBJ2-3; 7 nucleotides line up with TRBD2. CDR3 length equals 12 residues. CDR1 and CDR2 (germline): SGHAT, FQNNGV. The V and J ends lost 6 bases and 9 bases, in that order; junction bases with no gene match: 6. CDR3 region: CASSKVAGTQYF. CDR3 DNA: TGTGCCAGCAGTAAGGTAGCGGGCACGCAGTATTTT. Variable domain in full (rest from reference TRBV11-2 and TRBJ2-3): EAGVAQSPRYKIIEKRQSVAFWCNPISGHATLYWYQQILGQGPKLLIQFQNNGVVDDSQLPKDRFSAERLKGVDSTLKIQPAKLEDSAVYLCASSKVAGTQYFGPGTRLTVL.

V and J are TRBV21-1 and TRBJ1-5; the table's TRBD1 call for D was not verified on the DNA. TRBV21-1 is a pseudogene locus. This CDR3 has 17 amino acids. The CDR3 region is CASSLAQGDRVGQPQHF. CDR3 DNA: TGTGCCAGCAGCTTAGCTCAAGGGGACAGGGTAGGGCAGCCCCAGCATTTT.

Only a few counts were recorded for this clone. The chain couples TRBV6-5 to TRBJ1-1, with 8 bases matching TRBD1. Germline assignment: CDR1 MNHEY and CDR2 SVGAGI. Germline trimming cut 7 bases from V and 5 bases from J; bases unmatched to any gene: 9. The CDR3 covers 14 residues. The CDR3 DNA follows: TGTGCCAGCATCCTGGACAGGGTGTCAACTGAAGCTTTCTTT. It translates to CASILDRVSTEAFF.

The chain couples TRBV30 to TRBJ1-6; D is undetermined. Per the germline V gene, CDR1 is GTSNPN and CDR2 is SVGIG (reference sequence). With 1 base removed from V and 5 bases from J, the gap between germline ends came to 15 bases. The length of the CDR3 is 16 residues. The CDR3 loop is CAWSEVRGIDNSPLHF. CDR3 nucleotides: TGTGCCTGGAGTGAGGTACGGGGAATAGATAATTCACCCCTCCACTTT.

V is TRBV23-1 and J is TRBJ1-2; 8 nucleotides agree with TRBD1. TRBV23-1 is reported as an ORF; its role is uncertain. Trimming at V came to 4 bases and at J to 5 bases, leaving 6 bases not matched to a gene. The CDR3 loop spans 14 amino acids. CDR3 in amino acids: CASSLGQGKYGYTF. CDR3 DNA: TGCGCCAGCAGTCTAGGACAGGGAAAATATGGCTACACCTTC.

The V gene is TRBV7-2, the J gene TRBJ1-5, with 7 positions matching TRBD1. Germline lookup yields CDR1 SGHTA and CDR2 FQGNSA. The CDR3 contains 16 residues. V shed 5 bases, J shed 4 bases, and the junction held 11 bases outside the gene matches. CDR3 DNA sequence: TGTGCCAGCAGCCCCATTAAGGGGACAGAAAATCAGCCCCAGCATTTT. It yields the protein CASSPIKGTENQPQHF.

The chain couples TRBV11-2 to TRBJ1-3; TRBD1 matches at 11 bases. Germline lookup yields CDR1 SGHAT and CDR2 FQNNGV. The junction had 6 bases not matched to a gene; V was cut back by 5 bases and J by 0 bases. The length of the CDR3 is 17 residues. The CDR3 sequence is CASSVDRGPLSGNTIYF. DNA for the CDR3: TGTGCCAGCAGCGTGGACAGGGGGCCTCTCTCTGGAAACACCATATATTTT. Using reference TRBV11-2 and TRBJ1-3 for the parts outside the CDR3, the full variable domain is EAGVAQSPRYKIIEKRQSVAFWCNPISGHATLYWYQQILGQGPKLLIQFQNNGVVDDSQLPKDRFSAERLKGVDSTLKIQPAKLEDSAVYLCASSVDRGPLSGNTIYFGEGSWLTVV.

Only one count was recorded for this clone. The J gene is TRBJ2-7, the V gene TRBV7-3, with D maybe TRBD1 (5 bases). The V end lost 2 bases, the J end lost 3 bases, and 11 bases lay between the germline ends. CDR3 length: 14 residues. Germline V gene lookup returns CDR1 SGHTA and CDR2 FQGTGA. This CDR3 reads CASSLGAKGYEQYF. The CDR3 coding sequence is TGTGCCAGCAGCTTAGGGGCCAAGGGCTACGAGCAGTACTTC.

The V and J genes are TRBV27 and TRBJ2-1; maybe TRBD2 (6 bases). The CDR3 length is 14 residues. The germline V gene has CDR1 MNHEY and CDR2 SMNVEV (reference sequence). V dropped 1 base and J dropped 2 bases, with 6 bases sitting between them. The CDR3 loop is CASSLWGAYNEQFF. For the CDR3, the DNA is TGTGCCAGCAGTTTATGGGGGGCCTACAATGAGCAGTTCTTC.

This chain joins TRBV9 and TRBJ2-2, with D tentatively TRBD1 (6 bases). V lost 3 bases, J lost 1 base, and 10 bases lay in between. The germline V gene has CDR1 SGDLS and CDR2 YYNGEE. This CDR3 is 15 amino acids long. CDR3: CASSAGDLNTGELFF. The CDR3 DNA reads TGTGCCAGCAGCGCAGGGGACCTGAACACCGGGGAGCTGTTTTTT.

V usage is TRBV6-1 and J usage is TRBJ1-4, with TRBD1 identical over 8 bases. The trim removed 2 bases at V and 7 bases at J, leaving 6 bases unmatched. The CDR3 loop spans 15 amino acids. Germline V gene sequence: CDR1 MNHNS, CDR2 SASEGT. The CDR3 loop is CASSEMDRAGEKLFF. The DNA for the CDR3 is TGTGCCAGCAGTGAAATGGACAGGGCCGGTGAAAAACTGTTTTTT.

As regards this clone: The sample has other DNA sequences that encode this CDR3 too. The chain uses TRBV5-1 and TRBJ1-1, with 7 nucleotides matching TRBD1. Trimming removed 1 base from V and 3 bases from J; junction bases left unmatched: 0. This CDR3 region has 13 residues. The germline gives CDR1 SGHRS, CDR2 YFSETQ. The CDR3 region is CASSLTGDTEAFF. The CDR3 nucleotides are TGCGCCAGCAGCTTGACAGGGGACACTGAAGCTTTCTTT.